The 23 T cell receptor beta chains given below trace back to one sample, sequenced in a study of blood T cell repertoires in COVID-19. Libraries were prepared by immunoSEQ multiplex PCR; TCRdb keeps only in-frame clonotypes and omits some of them. The sample holds some 200,000 clones, 88% seen once. Sequences were obtained from peripheral blood. Receptors originate from a man aged 35 to 55 with active or convalescent COVID-19.

The V and J genes are TRBV12-5 and TRBJ1-6; 7 bases fit TRBD1. CDR1 and CDR2 from the germline V gene are LGHNT and FRNRAP. After removal of 3 bases from V and 5 bases from J, the junction contained 7 bases not matched to a gene. The CDR3 is 16 amino acids. Here the CDR3 reads CASGFTQGIDNSPLHF. The CDR3 DNA reads TGTGCTAGTGGTTTCACACAGGGGATCGATAATTCACCCCTCCACTTT.

In nucleotides, the CDR3 is TGCGCCAGCAGCTTGGGGGACAGGGACACTGAAGCTTTCTTT. Encoded protein: CASSLGDRDTEAFF. The chain links TRBV5-1 to TRBJ1-1; 9 bases match TRBD1. V lost 0 bases and J lost 3; bases outside the gene matches: 0. The germline V gene has CDR1 SGHRS and CDR2 YFSETQ. The CDR3 spans 14 residues.

The genes are TRBV2 and TRBJ1-1; weak D call: TRBD1 (6 bases). The CDR3 is made up of 13 amino acids. V was trimmed by 4 bases and J by 3 bases, leaving 9 bases between them. Germline CDR1 is SNHLY and CDR2 is FYNNEI. CDR3 in DNA: TGTGCCAGCAGTGTAAACAGGGACACTGAAGCTTTCTTT. Its protein is CASSVNRDTEAFF.

This chain links TRBV2 with TRBJ1-6; D is undetermined. The germline V gene has CDR1 SNHLY and CDR2 FYNNEI. The length of the CDR3 is 15 residues. Trimming removed 6 bases from V and 7 bases from J, with 16 bases in between. CDR3 nucleotides: TGTGCCAGCAGAGAATCGACGGGTACCAATTCACCCCTCCACTTT. It codes for CASRESTGTNSPLHF.

The chain couples TRBV7-3 to TRBJ2-5; the D gene is possibly TRBD2 (5 bases). The CDR3 contains 13 residues. Trimming cost V 1 base and J 5 bases, with 8 bases left between them. The germline gives CDR1 SGHTA, CDR2 FQGTGA. The CDR3, as DNA: TGTGCCAGCAGCTTAAGGGCGGGCGAGACCCAGTACTTC. Its protein is CASSLRAGETQYF.

The chain joins TRBV5-1 to TRBJ1-4; TRBD1 matches 8 bases. The CDR3 is made up of 15 amino acids. Germline CDR1 reads SGHRS; CDR2 reads YFSETQ. Germline trimming cut 5 bases from V and 6 bases from J; bases unmatched to any gene: 9. The CDR3 DNA sequence: TGCGCCAGCAGATTGCTCCAGGGGGCGGATGAAAAACTGTTTTTT. Protein sequence: CASRLLQGADEKLFF.

The chain uses TRBV6-1 and TRBJ1-6, with D maybe TRBD1 (5 bases). The CDR3 is made up of 14 amino acids. V shed 2 bases and J shed 7 bases, with 9 bases lying between them. Germline V lookup: CDR1 MNHNS, CDR2 SASEGT. In nucleotides, the CDR3 is TGTGCCAGCAGTGAAAGGGGTAACAATTCACCCCTCCACTTT. It codes for CASSERGNNSPLHF.

J is TRBJ2-5 and V is TRBV28; the D gene is possibly TRBD2 (5 bases). Trimming shortened V by 3 bases and J by 5 bases, and 16 bases separated the two germline ends. CDR1 is MDHEN and CDR2 is SYDVKM in the germline V gene. The CDR3 consists of 15 residues. The CDR3 DNA is TGTGCCAGCAGTTTTTTATCAGGAGGAGGCGAGACCCAGTACTTC. Its translation: CASSFLSGGGETQYF.

The chain joins TRBV7-3 to TRBJ1-2, with TRBD1 identical over 7 bases. The trim removed 5 bases at V and 8 bases at J, leaving 8 bases unmatched. The CDR3 totals 13 residues. From germline, CDR1 is SGHTA and CDR2 FQGTGA. The CDR3 reads CASSVDRAQGYTF. The CDR3 DNA reads as TGTGCCAGCAGCGTAGACAGGGCCCAAGGCTACACCTTC. The variable domain in full, with the rest retrieved from reference TRBV7-3 and TRBJ1-2, is GAGVSQTPSNKVTEKGKYVELRCDPISGHTALYWYRQSLGQGPEFLIYFQGTGAADDSGLPNDRFFAVRPEGSVSTLKIQRTERGDSAVYLCASSVDRAQGYTFGSGTRLTVV.

V usage is TRBV7-9 and J usage is TRBJ1-1; perhaps TRBD1 as D (6 bases). Germline loops: CDR1 SEHNR, CDR2 FQNEAQ (reference sequence). The length of the CDR3 is 15 residues. Between the trimmed V and J ends, which lost 5 bases and 1 base, there was a span of 14 bases. The CDR3 DNA reads as TGTGCCAGCAGCCCGGTCGGGACATCGAACACTGAAGCTTTCTTT. Translated: CASSPVGTSNTEAFF.

This chain connects TRBV20-1 to TRBJ1-1; maybe TRBD1 (6 bases). Germline V gene sequence: CDR1 DFQATT, CDR2 SNEGSKA (reference sequence). V was clipped by 4 bases and J by 7 bases, with 10 bases between them. CDR3 length: 11 amino acids. The CDR3 nucleotides are TGCAGTGCTACCAGGACAGTTGAAGCTTTCTTT. Protein product: CSATRTVEAFF.

This clone appeared a single time. The V gene is TRBV18, the J gene TRBJ2-7; no definite D call. This CDR3 comprises 16 residues. The germline gives CDR1 KGHSH, CDR2 LQKENI. V was trimmed by 6 bases and J by 1 base, leaving 19 bases between them. The CDR3 region is CASSTGLAEASYEQYF. Written as DNA, the CDR3 is TGTGCCAGCTCTACCGGGTTGGCAGAAGCATCCTACGAGCAGTACTTC. The whole variable domain, remainder taken from reference TRBV18 and TRBJ2-7, is NAGVMQNPRHLVRRRGQEARLRCSPMKGHSHVYWYRQLPEEGLKFMVYLQKENIIDESGMPKERFSAEFPKEGPSILRIQQVVRGDSAAYFCASSTGLAEASYEQYFGPGTRLTVT.

The chain has TRBV19 and TRBJ1-1; D call uncertain. The CDR3 has 12 residues. V was cut by 3 bases and J by 5 bases, with 7 bases left in between. CDR1 and CDR2 (germline): LNHDA, SQIVND (reference sequence). The CDR3 nucleotides read TGTGCCAGTAGTATCGGGGTTACTGAAGCTTTCTTT. Its translation is CASSIGVTEAFF.

This rearrangement joins TRBV9 to TRBJ1-1; possibly TRBD1 for D (6 bases). The V end was cut by 0 bases, the J end by 4 bases, with 10 bases between. Germline lookup yields CDR1 SGDLS and CDR2 YYNGEE. This CDR3 has 14 residues. The CDR3 DNA reads TGTGCCAGCAGCGTAGCTGCAGGGGTCACTGAAGCTTTCTTT. Encoded protein: CASSVAAGVTEAFF.

The chain employs TRBV6-1 and TRBJ1-3; D not certain. Trimming took off 2 bases at V and 9 bases at J, with 8 bases between the two ends. This CDR3 has 12 residues. Looked up from germline, CDR1 is MNHNS and CDR2 is SASEGT. For the CDR3, the DNA is TGTGCCAGCAGTGAACCCTTGAGCACCATATATTTT. Amino acids: CASSEPLSTIYF.

The chain recombines TRBV7-9 with TRBJ2-1; D gene ambiguous. In germline, CDR1 is SEHNR, CDR2 FQNEAQ (reference sequence). V shed 3 bases and J shed 3 bases, with 6 bases lying between them. This CDR3 region has 13 residues. CDR3 region: CASSFDFYNEQFF. The DNA of the CDR3 is TGTGCCAGCAGCTTCGACTTCTACAATGAGCAGTTCTTC. The variable domain in full, with the rest retrieved from reference TRBV7-9 and TRBJ2-1, is DTGVSQNPRHKITKRGQNVTFRCDPISEHNRLYWYRQTLGQGPEFLTYFQNEAQLEKSRLLSDRFSAERPKGSFSTLEIQRTEQGDSAMYLCASSFDFYNEQFFGPGTRLTVL.

The gene calls are TRBV5-1 and TRBJ2-3; 9 bases match TRBD2. This CDR3 has 14 residues. The germline V gene has CDR1 SGHRS and CDR2 YFSETQ. After removal of 1 base from V and 8 bases from J, the junction contained 5 bases not matched to a gene. The CDR3, as DNA: TGCGCCAGCAGCTTGAGCGGGGGGTTTGGTACGCAGTATTTT. This sequence encodes CASSLSGGFGTQYF.

The genes are TRBV29-1 and TRBJ1-2, with TRBD1 as a possible D gene (6 bases). This CDR3 region has 13 residues. V lost 5 bases and J 7 bases, leaving 17 bases between the germline ends. Germline CDR1 is SQVTM and CDR2 is ANQGSEA. The CDR3: CSVSTGALGGYTF. Here the CDR3 DNA reads TGCAGCGTTTCGACAGGCGCCCTGGGTGGCTACACCTTC.

The rearrangement uses TRBV5-6 and TRBJ1-2, with D unclear. The CDR3 consists of 16 residues. Germline V gene lookup returns CDR1 SGHDT and CDR2 YYEEEE. Trimming stripped 1 base from V and 2 bases from J, with 15 bases between. CDR3 sequence reads: CASSLNGRGRNYGYTF. CDR3 DNA: TGTGCCAGCAGCTTGAACGGTCGGGGTAGGAACTATGGCTACACCTTC.

This chain links TRBV5-4 with TRBJ2-2; 8 bases are shared with TRBD1. This CDR3 contains 15 residues. Germline assignment: CDR1 SGHNT and CDR2 YYREEE (reference sequence). V lost 0 bases and J lost 7; bases outside the gene matches: 5. This CDR3 reads CASSLGTGRNGELFF. CDR3 nucleotides: TGTGCCAGCAGCTTGGGGACAGGGCGGAACGGGGAGCTGTTTTTT. The variable domain in full, with the rest retrieved from reference TRBV5-4 and TRBJ2-2, is ETGVTQSPTHLIKTRGQQVTLRCSSQSGHNTVSWYQQALGQGPQFIFQYYREEENGRGNFPPRFSGLQFPNYSSELNVNALELDDSALYLCASSLGTGRNGELFFGEGSRLTVL.

The gene calls are TRBV25-1 and TRBJ1-5; TRBD1 aligns across 9 bases. This CDR3 region has 14 residues. Germline CDR1 and CDR2: MGHDK and SYGVNS. Trimming cost V 4 bases and J 5 bases; bases outside gene matches: 3. The chain's CDR3 is CASSAGQGHQPQHF. CDR3 in DNA: TGTGCCAGCAGTGCGGGACAGGGTCATCAGCCCCAGCATTTT.

The chain combines TRBV12-5 with TRBJ2-7; 9 nucleotides match TRBD2. The CDR3 sequence is 15 residues long. Germline CDR1 and CDR2: LGHNT and FRNRAP. After removal of 1 base from V and 5 bases from J, the junction contained 6 bases not matched to a gene. The CDR3 is CASGLGDSGSDEQYF. The CDR3 nucleotides are TGTGCTAGTGGTTTGGGTGATAGCGGGAGCGACGAGCAGTACTTC.

The rearrangement links TRBV5-4 to TRBJ2-3; 11 bases align to TRBD2. The V gene end was trimmed by 4 bases and the J gene end by 3 bases; junction bases not matched to a gene: 7. The CDR3 consists of 16 residues. Germline V gene lookup returns CDR1 SGHNT and CDR2 YYREEE (reference sequence). CDR3 DNA: TGTGCCAGCAGCCATGTAGCGGGAGGGTTGACAGATACGCAGTATTTT. Residues: CASSHVAGGLTDTQYF. Full variable domain (rest looked up from reference TRBV5-4 and TRBJ2-3): ETGVTQSPTHLIKTRGQQVTLRCSSQSGHNTVSWYQQALGQGPQFIFQYYREEENGRGNFPPRFSGLQFPNYSSELNVNALELDDSALYLCASSHVAGGLTDTQYFGPGTRLTVL.